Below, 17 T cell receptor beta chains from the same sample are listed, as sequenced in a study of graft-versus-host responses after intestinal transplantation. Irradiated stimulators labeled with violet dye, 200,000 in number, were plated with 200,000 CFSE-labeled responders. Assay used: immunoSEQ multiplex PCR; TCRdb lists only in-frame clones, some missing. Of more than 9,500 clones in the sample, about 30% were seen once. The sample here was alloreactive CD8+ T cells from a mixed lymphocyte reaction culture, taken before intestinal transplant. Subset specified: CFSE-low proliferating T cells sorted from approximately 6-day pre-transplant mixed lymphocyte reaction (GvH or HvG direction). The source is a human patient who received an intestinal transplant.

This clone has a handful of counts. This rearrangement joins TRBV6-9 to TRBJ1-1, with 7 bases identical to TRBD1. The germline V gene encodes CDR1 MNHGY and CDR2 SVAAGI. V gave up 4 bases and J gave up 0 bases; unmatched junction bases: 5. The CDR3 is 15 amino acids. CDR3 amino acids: CASSFTGQLNTEAFF. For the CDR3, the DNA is TGTGCCAGCAGTTTTACGGGACAGTTGAACACTGAAGCTTTCTTT.

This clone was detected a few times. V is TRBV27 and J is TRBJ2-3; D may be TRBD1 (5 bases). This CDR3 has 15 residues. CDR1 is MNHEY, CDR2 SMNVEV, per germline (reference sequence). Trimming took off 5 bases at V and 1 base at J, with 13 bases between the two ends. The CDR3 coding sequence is TGTGCCAGCAGTCCGTGGGGCTGGGGCACAGATACGCAGTATTTT. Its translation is CASSPWGWGTDTQYF.

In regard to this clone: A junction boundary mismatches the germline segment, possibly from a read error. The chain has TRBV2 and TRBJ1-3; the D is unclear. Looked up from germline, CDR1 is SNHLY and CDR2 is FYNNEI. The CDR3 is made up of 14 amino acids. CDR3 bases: TGTGTCAGCAGTGACCCCAGGCCTGGAAACACCATATATTTT. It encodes CVSSDPRPGNTIYF.

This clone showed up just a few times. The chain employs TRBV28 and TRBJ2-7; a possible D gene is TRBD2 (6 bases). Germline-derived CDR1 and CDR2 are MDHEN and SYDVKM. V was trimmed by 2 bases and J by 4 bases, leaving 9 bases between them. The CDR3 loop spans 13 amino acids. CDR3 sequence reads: CASSLTGEYEQYF. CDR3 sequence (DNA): TGTGCCAGCAGTTTAACGGGGGAATACGAGCAGTACTTC.

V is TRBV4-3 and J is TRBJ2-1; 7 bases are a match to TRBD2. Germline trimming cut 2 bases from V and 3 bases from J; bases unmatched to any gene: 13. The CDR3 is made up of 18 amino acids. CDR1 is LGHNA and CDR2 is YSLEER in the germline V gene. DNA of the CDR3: TGCGCCAGCAGCCAAAGAACAACCTGGACTAGACGCTACAATGAGCAGTTCTTC. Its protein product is CASSQRTTWTRRYNEQFF.

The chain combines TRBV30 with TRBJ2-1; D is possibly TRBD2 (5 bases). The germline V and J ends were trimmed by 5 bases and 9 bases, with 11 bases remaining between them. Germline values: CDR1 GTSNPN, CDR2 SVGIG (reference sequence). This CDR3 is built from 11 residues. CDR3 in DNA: TGTGCCTGGTCCCCTAGCACTGAGCAGTTCTTC. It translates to CAWSPSTEQFF.

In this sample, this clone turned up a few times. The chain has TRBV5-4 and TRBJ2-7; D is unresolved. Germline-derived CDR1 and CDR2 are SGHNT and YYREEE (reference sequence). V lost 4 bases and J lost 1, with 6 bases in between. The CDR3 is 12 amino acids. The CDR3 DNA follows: TGTGCCAGCAGCATAGGGTCCTACGAGCAGTACTTC. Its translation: CASSIGSYEQYF.

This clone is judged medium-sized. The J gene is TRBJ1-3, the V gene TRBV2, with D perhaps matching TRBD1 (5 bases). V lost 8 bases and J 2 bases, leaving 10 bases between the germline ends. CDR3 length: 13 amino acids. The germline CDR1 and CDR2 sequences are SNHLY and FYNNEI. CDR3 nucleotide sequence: TGTGCCAGCGACCAGGGTGCTGGAAACACCATATATTTT. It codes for CASDQGAGNTIYF.

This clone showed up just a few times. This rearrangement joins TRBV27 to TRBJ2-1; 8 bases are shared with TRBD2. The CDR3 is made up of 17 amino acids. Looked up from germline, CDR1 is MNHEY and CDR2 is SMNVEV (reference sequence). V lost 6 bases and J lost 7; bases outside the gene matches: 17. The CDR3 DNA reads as TGTGCCAGCAGCAAATTTACTAGCGGAGGGGGGAGGAATGAGCAGTTCTTC. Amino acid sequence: CASSKFTSGGGRNEQFF.

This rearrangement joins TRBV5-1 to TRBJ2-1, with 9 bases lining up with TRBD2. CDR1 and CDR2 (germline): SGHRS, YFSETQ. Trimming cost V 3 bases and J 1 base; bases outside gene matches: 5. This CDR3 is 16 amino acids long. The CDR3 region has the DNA TGCGCCAGCAGCTGGAGCGGGAGGCGGTCCTACAATGAGCAGTTCTTC. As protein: CASSWSGRRSYNEQFF.

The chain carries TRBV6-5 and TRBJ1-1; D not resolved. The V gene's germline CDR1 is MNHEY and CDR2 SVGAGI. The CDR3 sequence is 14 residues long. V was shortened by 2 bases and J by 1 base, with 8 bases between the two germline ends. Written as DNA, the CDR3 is TGTGCCAGCAGTTACGCGGACCCGAACACTGAAGCTTTCTTT. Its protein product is CASSYADPNTEAFF.

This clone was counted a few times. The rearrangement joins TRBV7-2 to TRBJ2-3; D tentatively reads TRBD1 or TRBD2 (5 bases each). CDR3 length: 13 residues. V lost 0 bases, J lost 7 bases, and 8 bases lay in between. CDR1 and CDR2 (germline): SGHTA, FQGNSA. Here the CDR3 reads CASSLASGHTQYF. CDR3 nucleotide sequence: TGTGCCAGCAGCTTAGCGTCGGGACATACGCAGTATTTT. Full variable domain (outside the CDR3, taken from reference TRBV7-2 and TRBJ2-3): GAGVSQSPSNKVTEKGKDVELRCDPISGHTALYWYRQSLGQGLEFLIYFQGNSAPDKSGLPSDRFSAERTGGSVSTLTIQRTQQEDSAVYLCASSLASGHTQYFGPGTRLTVL.

The CDR3: CASSLVGTSSYTQYF. The DNA of the CDR3 is TGTGCCAGCAGCTTAGTCGGGACTAGCTCATATACGCAGTATTTT. The chain has TRBV7-2 and TRBJ2-3, with TRBD2 matching over 9 bases. Germline V lookup: CDR1 SGHTA, CDR2 FQGNSA. The junction had 6 bases not matched to a gene; V was cut back by 1 base and J by 7 bases. CDR3 length equals 15 residues.

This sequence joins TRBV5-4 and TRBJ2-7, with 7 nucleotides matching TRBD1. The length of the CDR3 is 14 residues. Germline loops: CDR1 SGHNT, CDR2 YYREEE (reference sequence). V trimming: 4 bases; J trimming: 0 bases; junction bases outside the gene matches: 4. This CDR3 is CASSRTGLSYEQYF. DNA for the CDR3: TGTGCCAGCAGCCGGACAGGTCTCTCCTACGAGCAGTACTTC.

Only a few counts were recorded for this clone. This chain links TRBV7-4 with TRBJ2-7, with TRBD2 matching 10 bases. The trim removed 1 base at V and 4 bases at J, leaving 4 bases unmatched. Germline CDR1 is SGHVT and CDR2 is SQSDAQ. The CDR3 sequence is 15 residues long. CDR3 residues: CASSLGASGSYEQYF. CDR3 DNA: TGTGCCAGCAGCTTAGGTGCTAGCGGGAGTTACGAGCAGTACTTC.

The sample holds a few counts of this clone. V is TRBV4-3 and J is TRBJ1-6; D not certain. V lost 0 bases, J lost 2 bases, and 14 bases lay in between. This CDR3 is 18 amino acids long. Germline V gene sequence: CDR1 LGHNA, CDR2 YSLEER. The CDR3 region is CASSQEAPNYTYNSPLHF. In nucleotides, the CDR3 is TGCGCCAGCAGCCAAGAAGCTCCGAACTATACCTATAATTCACCCCTCCACTTT.

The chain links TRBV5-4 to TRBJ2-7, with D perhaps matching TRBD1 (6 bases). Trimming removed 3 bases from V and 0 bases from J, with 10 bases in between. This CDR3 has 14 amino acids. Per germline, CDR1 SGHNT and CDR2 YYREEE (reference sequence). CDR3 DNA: TGTGCCAGCAGCTCGGACAGTAGCTCCTACGAGCAGTACTTC. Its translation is CASSSDSSSYEQYF. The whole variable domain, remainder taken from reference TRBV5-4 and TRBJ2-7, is ETGVTQSPTHLIKTRGQQVTLRCSSQSGHNTVSWYQQALGQGPQFIFQYYREEENGRGNFPPRFSGLQFPNYSSELNVNALELDDSALYLCASSSDSSSYEQYFGPGTRLTVT.